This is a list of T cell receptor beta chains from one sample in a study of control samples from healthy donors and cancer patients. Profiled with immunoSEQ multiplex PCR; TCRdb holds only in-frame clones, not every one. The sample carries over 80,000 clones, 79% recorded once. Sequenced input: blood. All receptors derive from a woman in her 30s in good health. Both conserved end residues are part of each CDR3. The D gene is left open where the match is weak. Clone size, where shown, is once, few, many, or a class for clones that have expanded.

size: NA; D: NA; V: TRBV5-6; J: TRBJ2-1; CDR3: CASSTARGDEQFF; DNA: TGTGCCAGCAGCACGGCCAGGGGCGATGAGCAGTTCTTC
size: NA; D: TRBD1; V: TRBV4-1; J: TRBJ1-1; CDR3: CASSQDQGAGNTEAFF; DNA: TGCGCCAGCAGCCAAGATCAGGGGGCGGGGAACACTGAAGCTTTCTTT
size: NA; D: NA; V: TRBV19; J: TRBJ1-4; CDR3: CASSMEMLANEKLFF; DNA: TGTGCCAGTAGTATGGAGATGTTGGCTAATGAAAAACTGTTTTTT
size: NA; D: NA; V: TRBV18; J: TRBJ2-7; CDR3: CASSPRRAYEQYF; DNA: TGTGCCAGCTCACCAAGACGGGCCTACGAGCAGTACTTC
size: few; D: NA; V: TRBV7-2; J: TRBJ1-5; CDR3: CASSLSGGNQPQHF; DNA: TGTGCCAGCAGCTTATCTGGGGGAAATCAGCCCCAGCATTTT
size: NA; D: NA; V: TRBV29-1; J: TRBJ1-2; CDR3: CSVDAGDGYTF; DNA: TGCAGCGTTGACGCGGGGGATGGCTACACCTTC
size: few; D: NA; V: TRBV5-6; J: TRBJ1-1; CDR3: CASSFNRMNTEAFF; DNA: TGTGCCAGCAGCTTTAACAGGATGAACACTGAAGCTTTCTTT
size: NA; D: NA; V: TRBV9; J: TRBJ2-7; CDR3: CASSPPGRGEQYF; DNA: TGTGCCAGCAGCCCGCCGGGCCGGGGCGAGCAGTACTTC
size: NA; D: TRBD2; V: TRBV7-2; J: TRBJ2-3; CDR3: CASSPSWGGTQYF; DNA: TGTGCCAGCAGCCCCTCCTGGGGGGGTACGCAGTATTTT
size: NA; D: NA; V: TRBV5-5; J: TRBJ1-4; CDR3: CASSLGQYEKLFF; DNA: TGTGCCAGCAGCTTAGGACAGTATGAAAAACTGTTTTTT
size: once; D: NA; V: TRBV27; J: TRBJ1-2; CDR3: CASSPRRFNYGYTF; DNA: TGTGCCAGCAGCCCAAGGAGATTTAACTATGGCTACACCTTC
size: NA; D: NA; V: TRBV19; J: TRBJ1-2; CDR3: CASSHPGRNLNYGYTF; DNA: TGTGCCAGTAGCCACCCCGGACGGAATCTAAACTATGGCTACACCTTC
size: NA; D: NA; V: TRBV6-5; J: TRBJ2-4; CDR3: CARPGARAKNIQYF; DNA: TGTGCCAGGCCAGGGGCACGGGCCAAAAACATTCAGTACTTC
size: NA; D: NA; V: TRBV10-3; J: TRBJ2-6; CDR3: CAISGADSQAGANVLTF; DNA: TGTGCCATCAGCGGGGCTGACAGCCAGGCTGGGGCCAACGTCCTGACTTTC
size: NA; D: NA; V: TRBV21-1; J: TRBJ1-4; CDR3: CASSKLQGWEKLFF; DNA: TGTGCCAGCAGCAAGTTACAGGGGTGGGAAAAACTGTTTTTT
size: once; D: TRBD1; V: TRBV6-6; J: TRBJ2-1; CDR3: CASSYGTGSYNEQFF; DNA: TGTGCCAGCAGTTATGGGACAGGCTCCTACAATGAGCAGTTCTTC
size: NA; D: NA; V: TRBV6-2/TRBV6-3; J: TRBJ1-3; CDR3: CASSRALSGNTIYF; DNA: TGTGCCAGCAGTCGGGCCTTGTCTGGAAACACCATATATTTT
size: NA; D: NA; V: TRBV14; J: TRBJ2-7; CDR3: CASSHYEQYF; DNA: TGTGCCAGCAGCCATTACGAGCAGTACTTC
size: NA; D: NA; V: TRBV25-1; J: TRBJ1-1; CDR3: CASSELSRVDTEAFF; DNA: TGTGCCAGCAGTGAGCTAAGCAGGGTGGACACTGAAGCTTTCTTT
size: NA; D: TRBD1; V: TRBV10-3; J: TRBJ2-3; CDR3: CAIKTGGVTDTQYF; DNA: TGTGCCATAAAGACAGGGGGGGTCACAGATACGCAGTATTTT
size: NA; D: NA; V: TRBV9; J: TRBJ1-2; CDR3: CASSGVGRFGYTF; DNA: TGTGCCAGCAGCGGGGTAGGCCGTTTTGGCTACACCTTC
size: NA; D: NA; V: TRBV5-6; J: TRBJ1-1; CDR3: CASSLGGQPNTEAFF; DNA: TGTGCCAGCAGCTTGGGCGGACAGCCGAACACTGAAGCTTTCTTT
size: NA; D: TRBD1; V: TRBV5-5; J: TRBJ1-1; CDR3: CASSQTGVSTEAFF; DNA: TGTGCCAGCAGCCAAACAGGGGTGAGCACTGAAGCTTTCTTT
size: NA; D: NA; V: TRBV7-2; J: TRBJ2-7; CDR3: CASSYSSYEQYF; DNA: TGTGCCAGCAGCTATAGCTCCTACGAGCAGTACTTC
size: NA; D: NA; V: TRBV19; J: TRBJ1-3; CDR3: CASSILRNTIYF; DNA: TGTGCCAGTAGTATTCTGAGAAACACCATATATTTT
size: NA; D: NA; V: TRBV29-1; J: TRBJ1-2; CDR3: CSVTVGHGYGYTF; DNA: TGCAGCGTGACGGTCGGGCACGGCTATGGCTACACCTTC
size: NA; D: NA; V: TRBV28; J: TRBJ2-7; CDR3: CASSSWTALLSYEQYF; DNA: TGTGCCAGCAGTTCCTGGACAGCACTACTTTCCTACGAGCAGTACTTC
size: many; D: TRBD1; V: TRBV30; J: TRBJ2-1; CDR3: CAWENGVAGGGYEQFF; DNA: TGTGCCTGGGAAAACGGGGTCGCAGGGGGCGGGTATGAGCAGTTCTTC
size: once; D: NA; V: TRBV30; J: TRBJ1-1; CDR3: CAWNRGASRNTEAFF; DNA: TGTGCCTGGAATCGGGGGGCGTCGAGGAACACTGAAGCTTTCTTT
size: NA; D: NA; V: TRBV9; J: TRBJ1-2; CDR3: CATSGGPLWGYTF; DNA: TGTGCCACAAGTGGGGGGCCCCTCTGGGGCTACACCTTC
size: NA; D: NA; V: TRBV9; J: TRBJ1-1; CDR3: CASSVLAPGDTEAFF; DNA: TGTGCCAGCAGCGTACTGGCCCCAGGGGACACTGAAGCTTTCTTT
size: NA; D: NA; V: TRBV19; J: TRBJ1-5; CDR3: CASGGGRYEPQHF; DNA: TGTGCCTCCGGGGGGGGCCGCTATGAGCCCCAGCATTTT
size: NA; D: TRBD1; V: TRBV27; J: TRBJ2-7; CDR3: CASSSTGSEQYF; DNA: TGTGCCAGCAGCTCGACAGGGAGCGAGCAGTACTTC
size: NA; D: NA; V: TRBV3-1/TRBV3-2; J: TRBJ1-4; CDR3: CASSQRSTNEKLFF; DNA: TGTGCCAGCAGCCAACGATCTACTAATGAAAAACTGTTTTTT
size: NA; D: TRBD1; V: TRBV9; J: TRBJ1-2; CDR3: CASSRGTANYGYTF; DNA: TGTGCCAGCAGCCGAGGGACAGCTAACTATGGCTACACCTTC
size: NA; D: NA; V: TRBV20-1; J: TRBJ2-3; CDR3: CSALTGTTQYF; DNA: TGCAGTGCACTCACCGGGACTACGCAGTATTTT
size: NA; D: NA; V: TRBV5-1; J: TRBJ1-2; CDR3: CASSLDGRDYGYTF; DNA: TGCGCCAGCAGCTTGGATGGGAGGGACTATGGCTACACCTTC
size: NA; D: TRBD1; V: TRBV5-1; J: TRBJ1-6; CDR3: CASSLAGTGDSPLHF; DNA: TGCGCCAGCAGCTTGGCCGGGACAGGGGATTCACCCCTCCACTTT
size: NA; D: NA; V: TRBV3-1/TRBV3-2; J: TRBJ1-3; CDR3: CASSRSGTPGNTIYF; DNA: TGTGCCAGCAGCCGATCCGGGACACCTGGAAACACCATATATTTT
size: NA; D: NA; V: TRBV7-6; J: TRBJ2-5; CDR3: CASSLAAGRSETQYF; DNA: TGTGCCAGCAGCTTAGCCGCAGGGCGGAGTGAGACCCAGTACTTC
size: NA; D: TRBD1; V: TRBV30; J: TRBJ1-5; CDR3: CAWSRQGAQPQHF; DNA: TGTGCCTGGAGTCGACAGGGGGCTCAGCCCCAGCATTTT
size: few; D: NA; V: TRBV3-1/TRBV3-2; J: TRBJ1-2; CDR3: CASSPHSANYGYTF; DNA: TGTGCCAGCAGCCCCCACTCAGCTAACTATGGCTACACCTTC
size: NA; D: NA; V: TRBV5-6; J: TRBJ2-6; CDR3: CASSLFGSGESGANVLTF; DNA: TGTGCCAGCAGCTTGTTCGGGTCGGGAGAGTCTGGGGCCAACGTCCTGACTTTC
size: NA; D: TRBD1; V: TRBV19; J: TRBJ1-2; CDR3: CASSDRGRRGYTF; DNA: TGTGCCAGTAGTGACAGGGGCCGAAGAGGCTACACCTTC
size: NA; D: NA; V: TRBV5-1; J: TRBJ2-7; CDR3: CASSVDSLGKQYF; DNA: TGCGCCAGCAGCGTGGACAGCCTTGGAAAGCAGTACTTC